This is a list of T cell receptor beta chains from one sample in a study of shared clonotypes between healthy human individuals. TCRdb's table, derived via immunoSEQ multiplex PCR, lists solely in-frame clones and lacks some. The sample shows about 2 million clones, around 95% of them seen only once. What was sequenced was naive CD4+ T cells sorted from blood. The receptor set was obtained from a man younger than 30 in good health. The CDR3 runs from the conserved cysteine through the conserved F or W. D genes are given only for firm matches. Rows give clone size only sometimes, using once, few, many, or a class for an expanded clone.

>-|TRBV5-6|TRBJ1-1|TRBD1
TGTGCCAGCAGCCCGACAGGGGGCGGCACTGAAGCTTTCTTT
CASSPTGGGTEAFF
>-|TRBV5-1|TRBJ1-1|-
TGCGCCAGCAGCTTTTCTATTGGGTTCGGGATCCCGGACACTGAAGCTTTCTTT
CASSFSIGFGIPDTEAFF
>-|TRBV2|TRBJ2-5|-
TGTGCCAGCAGTACGGAAGAGACCCAGTACTTC
CASSTEETQYF
>-|TRBV5-1|TRBJ2-7|-
TGCGCCAGCAGCGGAGGGGGCGGCTACGAGCAGTACTTC
CASSGGGGYEQYF
>once|TRBV29-1|TRBJ2-1|-
TGCAGCGTTGATACAACGGTGCAGTTCTTC
CSVDTTVQFF
>-|TRBV4-1|TRBJ2-3|-
TGCGCCAGCAGCCAACCCGGCGGCCCGAGAGAGACAGATACGCAGTATTTT
CASSQPGGPRETDTQYF
>-|TRBV7-6|TRBJ2-3|-
TGTGCCAGCAGCTTTTCGGATACGCAGTATTTT
CASSFSDTQYF
>-|TRBV6-1|TRBJ2-7|TRBD1
TGTGCCAGCAGTGCTGGCAGGGGGTCCTACGAGCAGTACTTC
CASSAGRGSYEQYF
>-|TRBV6-6|TRBJ1-6|-
TGTGCCAGCAGTTACAGCCAAGAGGGTTCACCCCTCCACTTT
CASSYSQEGSPLHF
>-|TRBV5-1|TRBJ2-7|-
TGCGCCAGCAGCCCCGGGACAACCTACGAGCAGTACTTC
CASSPGTTYEQYF
>-|TRBV30|TRBJ2-7|-
TGTGCCTGGAGTCCAGGACAGTACGAGCAGTACTTC
CAWSPGQYEQYF
>-|TRBV4-3|TRBJ2-3|-
TGCGCCAGCAGCCAAGGGGCCTGGAGCACAGATACGCAGTATTTT
CASSQGAWSTDTQYF
>-|TRBV10-3|TRBJ2-4|-
TGTGCCATCAGTGAGCTAGTGGGGGACATTCAGTACTTC
CAISELVGDIQYF
>-|TRBV10-3|TRBJ2-7|-
TGTGCCATCAGTGAAGGGATGGGATACGAGCAGTACTTC
CAISEGMGYEQYF
>-|TRBV7-9|TRBJ2-4|-
TGTGCCAGCGAGGGCGGCCAAAACATTCAGTACTTC
CASEGGQNIQYF
>-|TRBV18|TRBJ2-5|TRBD1
TGTGCCAGCTCTTCGGGACAGCAAGAGACCCAGTACTTC
CASSSGQQETQYF
>once|TRBV7-9|TRBJ2-5|-
TGTGCCAGCAGCCCGGTGCTAGGACGTGAGACCCAGTACTTC
CASSPVLGRETQYF
>-|TRBV9|TRBJ2-7|-
TGTGCCAGCAGCGCCGGCCAGGGGTCCATTTACGAGCAGTACTTC
CASSAGQGSIYEQYF
>-|TRBV2|TRBJ2-7|TRBD2
TGTGCCAGCATAGAGGCTAGCGGGACAAGGAGCTCCTACGAGCAGTACTTC
CASIEASGTRSSYEQYF
>once|TRBV6-6|TRBJ1-3|-
TGTGCCAGCAGTTACCGGGGCTCCTCTGGAAACACCATATATTTT
CASSYRGSSGNTIYF
>-|TRBV11-2|TRBJ2-3|TRBD2
TGTGCCAGCAGCATCTTCGCATCTAGCGGGAGCACAGATACGCAGTATTTT
CASSIFASSGSTDTQYF
>-|TRBV18|TRBJ2-5|TRBD2
TGTGCCAGCTCACGGACTAGCGGGACCCAAGAGACCCAGTACTTC
CASSRTSGTQETQYF
>-|TRBV11-2|TRBJ1-6|-
TGTGCCAGCAGCTTAGAGCCACCCGCTAGCTCCTATAATTCACCCCTCCACTTT
CASSLEPPASSYNSPLHF
>-|TRBV7-2|TRBJ2-7|TRBD1
TGTGCCAGCAGGTCCCAGGGACAGGGGGCGATCTACGAGCAGTACTTC
CASRSQGQGAIYEQYF
>-|TRBV18|TRBJ2-7|-
TGTGCCAGCTCAGTTTCGGGAGCGGGCCCCTACGAGCAGTACTTC
CASSVSGAGPYEQYF
>-|TRBV4-3|TRBJ1-4|-
TGCGCCAGCAGCCAAGGGTATCCAGCAACTAATGAAAAACTGTTTTTT
CASSQGYPATNEKLFF
>-|TRBV30|TRBJ2-2|-
TGTGCCTGGGACACGAACACCGGGGAGCTGTTTTTT
CAWDTNTGELFF
>once|TRBV6-6|TRBJ2-7|-
TGTGCCAGCAGTCATCCCGGGACCTCCTACGAGCAGTACTTC
CASSHPGTSYEQYF
>-|TRBV4-1|TRBJ2-1|TRBD2
TGCGCCAGCAGCCAAGGACTAGCCGTCAATGAGCAGTTCTTC
CASSQGLAVNEQFF
>-|TRBV10-3|TRBJ1-4|TRBD1
TGTGCCATCAGTGACAGGGGGGCCTCTAATGAAAAACTGTTTTTT
CAISDRGASNEKLFF
>-|TRBV5-1|TRBJ2-3|TRBD2
TGCGCCAGCAGCTTTAGCGGGAGAACAGATACGCAGTATTTT
CASSFSGRTDTQYF
>-|TRBV5-8|TRBJ1-6|-
TGTGCCAGCAGCTTGTATGGAGTAAATAATTCACCCCTCCACTTT
CASSLYGVNNSPLHF
>-|TRBV27|TRBJ2-3|TRBD1
TGTGCCAGCAGACGACCGGCCGGCACAGGGGGAGATACGCAGTATTTT
CASRRPAGTGGDTQYF
>-|TRBV30|TRBJ2-7|TRBD2
TGTGCCTGGAGTGTAGCGGGAGGTCTCTACGAGCAGTACTTC
CAWSVAGGLYEQYF
>-|TRBV10-3|TRBJ2-7|TRBD2
TGTGCCGCGGGGACTAGCGAATACGAGCAGTACTTC
CAAGTSEYEQYF
>-|TRBV7-9|TRBJ2-7|-
TGTGCCAGCAGCCCCCGAACAGGGTACGAGCAGTACTTC
CASSPRTGYEQYF
>-|TRBV6-6|TRBJ2-1|TRBD2
TGTGCCAGCAGCCCAACGGGACTAGTGGGGAATGAGCAGTTCTTC
CASSPTGLVGNEQFF
>-|TRBV21-1|TRBJ2-5|-
TGTGCCAGCAGCACCCGCAGGGGGCCCGACTCCGAGACCCAGTACTTC
CASSTRRGPDSETQYF
>-|TRBV2|TRBJ1-6|-
TGTGCCAGCAGTGATCAGGGAACGAGCTCACCCCTCCACTTT
CASSDQGTSSPLHF
>-|TRBV19|TRBJ1-2|-
TGTGCCAGTAAGGGCCAGCTCTATGGCTACACCTTC
CASKGQLYGYTF
>-|TRBV5-5|TRBJ2-3|-
TGTGCCAGCAGCTTGAGGGGAGGATGGGTAGCGGGCACAGATACGCAGTATTTT
CASSLRGGWVAGTDTQYF
>-|TRBV10-1|TRBJ2-7|TRBD2
TGCGCCAGCGGAGCGGGAGGGGTCTCCTACGAGCAGTACTTC
CASGAGGVSYEQYF
>-|TRBV7-6|TRBJ2-7|-
TGTGCCAGCAGCTTAAACCGGGATGATGCCGAGCAGTACTTC
CASSLNRDDAEQYF
>-|TRBV7-9|TRBJ2-3|-
TGTGCCAGCAGCTTAACCCCTAGCGTCGGCACAGATACGCAGTATTTT
CASSLTPSVGTDTQYF
>-|TRBV18|TRBJ2-3|TRBD2
TGTGCCAGCTCACCCCTCCCGGGACTAGCACTACAGAGCACAGATACGCAGTATTTT
CASSPLPGLALQSTDTQYF
>-|TRBV7-2|TRBJ1-3|-
TGTGCCAGCAGCCTTAGGTTGGTTAGTGGAAACACCATATATTTT
CASSLRLVSGNTIYF
>-|TRBV6-1|TRBJ2-4|-
TGTGCCAGCAGTGAAAAGCTTGGAACCAAAAACATTCAGTACTTC
CASSEKLGTKNIQYF
>-|TRBV7-3|TRBJ1-2|TRBD1
TGTGCCAGCAGCTGGACAGGGGCTGGCTATGGCTACACCTTC
CASSWTGAGYGYTF
>-|TRBV18|TRBJ1-1|-
TGTGCCAGCTCACCAATGAGGGCGGAGGAAGCTTTCTTT
CASSPMRAEEAFF
>-|TRBV25-1|TRBJ1-5|-
TGTGCCAGCACCCAACCCCCCAACTATAGCAATCAGCCCCAGCATTTT
CASTQPPNYSNQPQHF
>-|TRBV5-4|TRBJ2-1|-
TGTGCCAGCAGCTTGAATCTGCCGAACTCCTACAATGAGCAGTTCTTC
CASSLNLPNSYNEQFF
>-|TRBV6-1|TRBJ2-7|TRBD1
TGTGCCAGCAATAAGCAGGGGGCTATCTACGAGCAGTACTTC
CASNKQGAIYEQYF
>-|TRBV7-9|TRBJ1-6|TRBD1
TGTGCCAGCAACCTACAGGGGGTCTCACCCCTCCACTTT
CASNLQGVSPLHF
>-|TRBV27|TRBJ2-5|-
TGTGCCAGCAGCCTAGGGACGAGGGAGACCCAGTACTTC
CASSLGTRETQYF
>-|TRBV6-5|TRBJ1-2|-
TGTGCCAGCAGTTACCACGGCGGAGCTAACTATGGCTACACCTTC
CASSYHGGANYGYTF
>-|TRBV6-1|TRBJ1-2|-
TGTGCCAGCAGGTGGTTGGAGGCAAACTATGGCTACACCTTC
CASRWLEANYGYTF
>-|TRBV6-5|TRBJ2-5|TRBD1
TGTGCCAGCAGTTACTCCGGGACAGGGTCGGGCGAGACCCAGTACTTC
CASSYSGTGSGETQYF
>once|TRBV5-4|TRBJ2-7|TRBD2
TGTGCCACCCTTGACGGGGGGGCCCAGAACGAGCAGTACTTC
CATLDGGAQNEQYF
>-|TRBV30|TRBJ2-7|-
TGTGCCTGGAGTTCGACAGGAAACCTTGTATCCCGTGAGCAGTACTTC
CAWSSTGNLVSREQYF
>-|TRBV19|TRBJ1-1|-
TGTGCCAGTAGTATTTTCGAGGGTGTGGAAGCTTTCTTT
CASSIFEGVEAFF